This TCR beta chain was recorded in a study of blood T cell repertoires in COVID-19. On the study more broadly: There were acute and convalescent COVID-19 samples, and they came from the United States, Italy and Spain. Sources were T cells, B-cell-depleted T cells, or PBMCs; the material itself was cDNA or gDNA.

Germline values: CDR1 SGHRS, CDR2 YFSETQ. This CDR3 spans 13 amino acids. V was cut by 4 bases and J by 12 bases, with 17 bases left in between. In the source study's methods: Amplification with reference gene primers provided the estimates of nucleated cell counts. Here immunoSEQ multiplex PCR was the method, and the copy in TCRdb shows in-frame clones only, minus some. For V, J and clone size, that table is used; D and trimming come from the DNA. The data show around 200,000 clones, approximately 84% seen once. This clone was seen more than once but under ten times. Input material: peripheral blood. The chain couples TRBV5-1 to TRBJ2-1; perhaps TRBD1 as D (6 bases). The source of this sequence is a man over 45 with active or convalescent COVID-19. The DNA of the CDR3 is TGCGCCAGCAGCACCCGGTCCCAAGGGGGGCAGTTCTTC. This encodes CASSTRSQGGQFF.